This T cell receptor (beta chain) was sequenced in a study of T cell changes during pregnancy in multiple sclerosis. Repertoires were generated with immunoSEQ multiplex PCR, while TCRdb's copy carries only in-frame clones and drops some. The sample shows 60,000 to 70,000 clones, roughly 92% of them seen only once. This material consisted of peripheral blood, taken in the second trimester of pregnancy. This clonotype originated in a female donor with multiple sclerosis, enrolled in a pregnancy study.

Written as DNA, the CDR3 is TGTGCCAGCAGCTATCCAGCGGGTGGCTACGAGCAGTACTTC. This encodes CASSYPAGGYEQYF. V gene TRBV7-2 combines with J gene TRBJ2-7; D may be TRBD2 (6 bases). Germline-derived CDR1 and CDR2 are SGHTA and FQGNSA. The V end was cut by 4 bases, the J end by 3 bases, with 13 bases between. The CDR3 is 14 amino acids.